The rows below give T cell receptor beta chains drawn from one sample of a study of identical twins. TCRdb re-called the 5' RACE reads through MiXCR, storing one row per CDR3 protein. There are some 250,000 distinct CDR3 sequences in the sample; 6.5% occur only once, and more than 14% lies in the top ten. These records were also assigned to another study, of T cells expressing NK-cell markers.

Sequenced material: CD8+ T cells sorted from blood. The receptor set was obtained from a woman under 30 in good health. Each CDR3 is given with its conserved first and last residue. D genes are given only for firm matches.

>.|TRBV29-1|TRBJ2-5
CSVEDWGTQYF
>.|TRBV27|TRBJ2-6
CASSLSFGAGANVLTF
>.|TRBV12-3/TRBV12-4|TRBJ2-5
CASSSSGARETQYF
>TRBD1|TRBV14|TRBJ2-1
CASSHPQGFYNEQFF
>.|TRBV27|TRBJ1-1
CASSRSTFTPEAFF
>.|TRBV20-1|TRBJ1-5
CSATPGGNQPQHF
>TRBD2|TRBV11-2|TRBJ2-1
CASSAGTSGRDGEQFF
>.|TRBV14|TRBJ2-3
CASSQEYTTDTQYF
>.|TRBV14|TRBJ2-7
CASRSVSSYEQYF
>TRBD1|TRBV7-9|TRBJ2-7
CASRGPREGTGHEQYF
>TRBD2|TRBV29-1|TRBJ2-5
CSVETSAETGETQYF
>.|TRBV15|TRBJ1-3
CATSANLQGLSGNTIYF
>.|TRBV12-3/TRBV12-4|TRBJ1-4
CASSPETDEKLFF
>.|TRBV12-3/TRBV12-4|TRBJ2-7
CASREGAGLAYEQYF
>.|TRBV6-2/TRBV6-3|TRBJ1-1
CASSRPGVTEAFF
>.|TRBV12-3/TRBV12-4|TRBJ2-1
CASTPQAEKYNEQFF
>TRBD1|TRBV4-3|TRBJ2-4
CASSHSGTGGQVGKNIQYF
>.|TRBV7-9|TRBJ1-5
CASSFQNQPQHF
>TRBD1|TRBV20-1|TRBJ2-2
CSAKDRANTGELFF
>TRBD1|TRBV10-3|TRBJ1-1
CAISTIGTGGQTEAFF
>.|TRBV7-2|TRBJ1-3
CASSLVIGAGNTIYF
>.|TRBV24-1|TRBJ2-3
CATSEEDTQYF
>.|TRBV12-3/TRBV12-4|TRBJ2-1
CASSGRGRFDEQFF
>TRBD2|TRBV12-3/TRBV12-4|TRBJ2-5
CASGRGGETQYF
>TRBD1|TRBV6-4|TRBJ1-1
CASSDSAGGYTEAFF
>.|TRBV7-9|TRBJ1-2
CASSHRDSRYYGYTF
>TRBD2|TRBV12-3/TRBV12-4|TRBJ2-3
CASSLFLVRGGTQYF
>.|TRBV7-9|TRBJ2-1
CASSFLVQNEQFF
>.|TRBV6-2/TRBV6-3|TRBJ2-1
CASSYLGPYNEQFF
>.|TRBV6-1|TRBJ2-1
CASSGPDSFRSYNEQFF
>.|TRBV5-6|TRBJ2-5
CASSGLAQTQYF
>TRBD1|TRBV10-3|TRBJ2-3
CAITGTAGADTQYF
>TRBD1|TRBV11-3|TRBJ2-1
CASSFRQGIYNEQFF
>.|TRBV6-6|TRBJ1-1
CASRLPTEAFF
>.|TRBV11-2|TRBJ2-5
CASSRGQEGGGPQETQYF
>.|TRBV2|TRBJ1-1
CASSELHLNTEAFF
>TRBD2|TRBV7-9|TRBJ2-1
CASSFQASGGAHEQFF
>TRBD1|TRBV2|TRBJ2-2
CASSVWTGRTGELFF
>.|TRBV4-3|TRBJ1-2
CASSQERGLVNYGYTF
>.|TRBV15|TRBJ2-3
CATSSGASDTQYF
>TRBD2|TRBV29-1|TRBJ2-5
CSVAGLAGVLLGETQYF
>.|TRBV24-1|TRBJ2-4
CATSEAGTSQYF
>.|TRBV27|TRBJ2-7
CASSQRADTYEQYF
>.|TRBV12-3/TRBV12-4|TRBJ2-2
CASSSPWIGRQNTGELFF